What follows are 13 T cell receptor beta chains derived from one specimen sequenced in a study of T cell repertoires in cytomegalovirus infection. TCRdb re-called the reads with MiXCR, one entry per CDR3 protein. The table lists some 160,000 distinct CDR3 sequences, roughly 15% of them singletons, with around 20% in the top ten. The specimen sequenced was CD8+ T cells from PBMCs. These receptors were obtained from a human donor in good health (CMV status not recorded). Some clones in this sample may be carry-over from other donors' samples.

This chain joins TRBV7-2 and TRBJ2-1, with 9 bases fitting TRBD2. The germline gives CDR1 SGHTA, CDR2 FQGNSA. Trimming removed 1 base from V and 8 bases from J; junction bases left unmatched: 6. The CDR3 contains 15 residues. CDR3 in amino acids: CASSLGASGMYEQFF. In DNA, the CDR3 is TGTGCCAGCAGCTTAGGGGCTAGCGGGATGTATGAGCAGTTCTTC. Full variable domain (outside the CDR3, taken from reference TRBV7-2 and TRBJ2-1): GAGVSQSPSNKVTEKGKDVELRCDPISGHTALYWYRQSLGQGLEFLIYFQGNSAPDKSGLPSDRFSAERTGGSVSTLTIQRTQQEDSAVYLCASSLGASGMYEQFFGPGTRLTVL.

This clonotype was seen ten or more times. The chain combines TRBV6-4 with TRBJ2-2; D may match TRBD1 or TRBD2 (5 bases each). CDR3 length: 13 residues. Per the germline V gene, CDR1 is MRHNA and CDR2 is SNTAGT. Trimming shortened V by 3 bases and J by 3 bases, and 5 bases separated the two germline ends. CDR3 sequence: CASSEGDTGELFF. The CDR3 bases are TGTGCCAGCAGTGAGGGGGACACCGGGGAGCTGTTTTTT.

Only a few counts were recorded for this clonotype. This chain links TRBV2 with TRBJ2-7, with unresolved D. The germline V gene encodes CDR1 SNHLY and CDR2 FYNNEI. Trimming took off 2 bases at V and 2 bases at J, with 16 bases between the two ends. The CDR3 is made up of 16 amino acids. In nucleotides, the CDR3 is TGTGCCAGCAGTGAATACGTGGGCCTACGCCCCTACGAGCAGTACTTC. Translating it yields CASSEYVGLRPYEQYF.

The chain recombines TRBV6-2 or TRBV6-3 with TRBJ2-7; 13 positions match TRBD2. This CDR3 has 15 residues. Looked up from germline, CDR1 is MNHEY and CDR2 is SVGEGT. With 6 bases clipped from V and 7 bases from J, the junction kept 9 bases outside the gene matches. The CDR3 sequence: CASRVWTSGGREQYF. The CDR3 bases are TGTGCCAGCAGGGTCTGGACTAGCGGGGGAAGAGAGCAGTACTTC.

This clonotype occurred a few times. The gene calls are TRBV7-9 and TRBJ1-1; D unclear. The germline V gene has CDR1 SEHNR and CDR2 FQNEAQ (reference sequence). The CDR3 runs 12 residues. The V end was cut by 5 bases, the J end by 1 base, with 5 bases between. The chain's CDR3 is CASSNGNTEAFF. The CDR3 bases are TGTGCCAGCAGCAACGGGAACACTGAAGCTTTCTTT.

The J gene is TRBJ2-7, the V gene TRBV11-2; 9 bases line up with TRBD1. This CDR3 has 14 amino acids. Trimming took 5 bases from V and 2 from J; bases not matched to a gene: 4. Germline V gene data show CDR1 as SGHAT and CDR2 as FQNNGV. CDR3 region: CASSRGTGPYEQYF. In DNA form, the CDR3 reads TGTGCCAGCAGCCGGGGGACAGGGCCCTACGAGCAGTACTTC. Full variable domain (missing parts from reference TRBV11-2 and TRBJ2-7): EAGVAQSPRYKIIEKRQSVAFWCNPISGHATLYWYQQILGQGPKLLIQFQNNGVVDDSQLPKDRFSAERLKGVDSTLKIQPAKLEDSAVYLCASSRGTGPYEQYFGPGTRLTVT.

The chain is built from TRBV7-6 and TRBJ2-1; no definite D call. Germline CDR1 is SGHVS and CDR2 is FNYEAQ. The V and J ends lost 2 bases and 2 bases respectively, with 19 bases between them. The CDR3 covers 18 residues. In DNA, the CDR3 is TGTGCCAGCAGCTTATTAAGCATCGGTCGGCACCCCTACAATGAGCAGTTCTTC. The encoded protein is CASSLLSIGRHPYNEQFF.

This clonotype was observed many times. The rearrangement links TRBV6-2 or TRBV6-3 to TRBJ2-2; a weak D match, TRBD1 (6 bases). This CDR3 has 15 amino acids. V lost 0 bases to trimming and J lost 4 bases, with 9 bases between them. In germline, CDR1 is MNHEY, CDR2 SVGEGT. For the CDR3, the DNA is TGTGCCAGCAGTTACTCCGTGGACAGCACCGGGGAGCTGTTTTTT. Its translation is CASSYSVDSTGELFF.

This clonotype was recorded a few times. V gene TRBV12-3 or TRBV12-4 combines with J gene TRBJ1-2; D is possibly TRBD1 (5 bases). V lost 7 bases and J 4 bases, leaving 10 bases between the germline ends. This CDR3 spans 12 amino acids. The CDR3 DNA reads as TGTGCCAGCACTCGGGGCTCCTATGGCTACACCTTC. Protein product: CASTRGSYGYTF.

The chain has TRBV7-8 and TRBJ2-2; D not certain. The germline gives CDR1 SGHVS, CDR2 FQNEAQ. The CDR3 is 13 amino acids. The V end was cut by 5 bases, the J end by 3 bases, with 7 bases between. CDR3 sequence: CASSLDYTGELFF. CDR3 bases: TGTGCCAGCAGCCTCGATTACACCGGGGAGCTGTTTTTT.

This sequence joins TRBV7-9 and TRBJ1-2; 9 nucleotides line up with TRBD1. The CDR3 totals 14 residues. Germline loops: CDR1 SEHNR, CDR2 FQNEAQ (reference sequence). V lost 4 bases and J lost 7; bases outside the gene matches: 7. CDR3 sequence reads: CASSSGQGVGGYTF. The CDR3 DNA reads TGTGCCAGCAGCTCGGGACAGGGAGTTGGTGGCTACACCTTC.

Many counts were recorded for this clonotype. The chain carries TRBV28 and TRBJ1-2; D is uncertain. Trimming cost V 2 bases and J 6 bases, with 10 bases left between them. The CDR3 is made up of 13 amino acids. Germline V gives CDR1 MDHEN, CDR2 SYDVKM. The CDR3 DNA reads as TGTGCCAGCAGTTTAGTACAGAGAGATGGCTACACCTTC. Its protein product is CASSLVQRDGYTF.

This rearrangement joins TRBV7-8 to TRBJ2-7, with TRBD1 identical over 8 bases. Germline V gene sequence: CDR1 SGHVS, CDR2 FQNEAQ. With 5 bases clipped from V and 7 bases from J, the junction kept 10 bases outside the gene matches. The CDR3 has 14 residues. This CDR3 is CASSEWTGRSEQYF. Written as DNA, the CDR3 is TGTGCCAGCAGCGAATGGACAGGGAGGAGTGAGCAGTACTTC.